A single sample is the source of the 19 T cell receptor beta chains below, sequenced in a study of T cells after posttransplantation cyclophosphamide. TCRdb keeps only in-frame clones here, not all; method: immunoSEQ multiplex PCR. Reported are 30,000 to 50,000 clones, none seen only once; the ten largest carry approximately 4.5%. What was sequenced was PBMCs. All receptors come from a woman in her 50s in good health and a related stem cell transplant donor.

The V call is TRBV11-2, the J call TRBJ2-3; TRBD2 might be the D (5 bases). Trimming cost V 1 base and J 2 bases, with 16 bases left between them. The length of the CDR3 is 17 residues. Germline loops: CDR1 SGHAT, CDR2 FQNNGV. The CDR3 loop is CASSLAQDWPLTDTQYF. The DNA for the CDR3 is TGTGCCAGCAGCTTAGCGCAGGACTGGCCTCTCACAGATACGCAGTATTTT.

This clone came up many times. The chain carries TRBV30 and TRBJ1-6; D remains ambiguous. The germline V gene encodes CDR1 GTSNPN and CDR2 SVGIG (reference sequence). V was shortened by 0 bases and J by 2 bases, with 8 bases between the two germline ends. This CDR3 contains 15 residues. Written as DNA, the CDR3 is TGTGCCTGGAGTGTGGGCAGCCCCTATAATTCACCCCTCCACTTT. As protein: CAWSVGSPYNSPLHF.

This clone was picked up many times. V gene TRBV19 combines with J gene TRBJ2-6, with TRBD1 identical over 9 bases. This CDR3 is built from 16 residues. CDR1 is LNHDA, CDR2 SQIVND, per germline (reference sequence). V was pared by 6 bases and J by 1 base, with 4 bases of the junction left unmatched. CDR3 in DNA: TGTGCCAGTAGCGGGACAGGGAGATCTGGGGCCAACGTCCTGACTTTC. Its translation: CASSGTGRSGANVLTF.

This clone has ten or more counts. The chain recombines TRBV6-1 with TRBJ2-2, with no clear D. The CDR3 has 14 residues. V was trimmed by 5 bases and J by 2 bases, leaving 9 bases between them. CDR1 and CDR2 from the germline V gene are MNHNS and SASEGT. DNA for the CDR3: TGTGCCAGCAGTTTGGCCTTTAACACCGGGGAGCTGTTTTTT. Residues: CASSLAFNTGELFF.

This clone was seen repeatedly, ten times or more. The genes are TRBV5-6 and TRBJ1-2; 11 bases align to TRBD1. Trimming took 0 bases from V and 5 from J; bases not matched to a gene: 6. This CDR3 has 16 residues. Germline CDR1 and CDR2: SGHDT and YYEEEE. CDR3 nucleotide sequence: TGTGCCAGCAGCTTGGTAAAGGGACAGGGGGTGTATGGCTACACCTTC. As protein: CASSLVKGQGVYGYTF.

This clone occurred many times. The CDR3: CASSDAGSGANVLTF. The CDR3, as DNA: TGTGCCAGCAGTGACGCGGGTTCTGGGGCCAACGTCCTGACTTTC. The chain recombines TRBV25-1 with TRBJ2-6; tentatively, D is TRBD2 (5 bases). V shed 3 bases and J shed 1 base, with 7 bases lying between them. Germline V gene data show CDR1 as MGHDK and CDR2 as SYGVNS. CDR3 size: 15 residues.

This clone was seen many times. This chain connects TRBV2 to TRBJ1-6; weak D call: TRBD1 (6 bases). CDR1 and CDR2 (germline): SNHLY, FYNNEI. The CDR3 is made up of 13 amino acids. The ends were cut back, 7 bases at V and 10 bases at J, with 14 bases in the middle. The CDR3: CASKGTSRSPLHF. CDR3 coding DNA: TGTGCCAGCAAAGGGACATCCCGATCACCCCTCCACTTT.

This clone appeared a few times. The CDR3 coding sequence is TGTGCCAGCAGTTTTCAGGCTGAGCGGGGGACCAACAATGAGCAGTTCTTC. Translating it yields CASSFQAERGTNNEQFF. This chain links TRBV27 with TRBJ2-1; TRBD2 matches 8 bases. The CDR3 is 17 amino acids. Per the germline V gene, CDR1 is MNHEY and CDR2 is SMNVEV (reference sequence). Trimming at V came to 3 bases and at J to 5 bases, leaving 12 bases not matched to a gene.

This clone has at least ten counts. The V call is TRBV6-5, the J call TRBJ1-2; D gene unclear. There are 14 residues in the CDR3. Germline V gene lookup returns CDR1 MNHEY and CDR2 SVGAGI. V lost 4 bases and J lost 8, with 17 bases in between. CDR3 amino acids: CASSSSVARGGYTF. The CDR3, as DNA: TGTGCCAGCAGTTCCTCGGTGGCCCGAGGAGGCTACACCTTC.

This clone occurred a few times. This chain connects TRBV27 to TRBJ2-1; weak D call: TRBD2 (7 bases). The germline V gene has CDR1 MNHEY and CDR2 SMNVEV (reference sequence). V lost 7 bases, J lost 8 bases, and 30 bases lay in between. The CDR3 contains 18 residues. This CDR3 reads CASTSLRWEGIQGDEQFF. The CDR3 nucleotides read TGTGCCAGCACTTCTCTTAGATGGGAGGGTATACAGGGCGATGAGCAGTTCTTC.

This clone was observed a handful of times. Written as DNA, the CDR3 is TGTGCCAGCTCACCACAAGGACTAGCGGGGGGGCGGTACAATGAGCAGTTCTTC. Translation gives CASSPQGLAGGRYNEQFF. This chain uses TRBV18 with TRBJ2-1; 15 bases line up with TRBD2. Germline CDR1 KGHSH, CDR2 LQKENI. V was clipped by 1 base and J by 4 bases; unmatched bases: 5. This CDR3 is 18 amino acids long. The full variable domain, with the rest looked up from reference TRBV18 and TRBJ2-1, is NAGVMQNPRHLVRRRGQEARLRCSPMKGHSHVYWYRQLPEEGLKFMVYLQKENIIDESGMPKERFSAEFPKEGPSILRIQQVVRGDSAAYFCASSPQGLAGGRYNEQFFGPGTRLTVL.

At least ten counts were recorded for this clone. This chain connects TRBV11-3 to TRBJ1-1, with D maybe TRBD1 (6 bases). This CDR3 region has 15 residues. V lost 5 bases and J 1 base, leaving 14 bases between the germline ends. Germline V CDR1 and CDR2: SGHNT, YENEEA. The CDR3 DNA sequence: TGTGCCAGCAGCCCGGGACACCTATCGAACACTGAAGCTTTCTTT. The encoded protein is CASSPGHLSNTEAFF.

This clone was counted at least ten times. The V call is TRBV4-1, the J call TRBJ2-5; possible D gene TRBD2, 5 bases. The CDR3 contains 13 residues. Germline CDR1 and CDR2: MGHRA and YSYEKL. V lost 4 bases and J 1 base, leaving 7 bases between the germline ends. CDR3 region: CASSPAGQETQYF. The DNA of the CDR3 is TGCGCCAGCAGCCCCGCGGGCCAAGAGACCCAGTACTTC.

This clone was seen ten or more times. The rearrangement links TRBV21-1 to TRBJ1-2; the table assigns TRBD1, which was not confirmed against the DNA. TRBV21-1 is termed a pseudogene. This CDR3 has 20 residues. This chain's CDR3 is CASSKEKGTGNINSNYGYTF. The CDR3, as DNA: TGTGCCAGCAGCAAAGAGAAAGGGACAGGGAACATTAATTCCAACTATGGCTACACCTTC.

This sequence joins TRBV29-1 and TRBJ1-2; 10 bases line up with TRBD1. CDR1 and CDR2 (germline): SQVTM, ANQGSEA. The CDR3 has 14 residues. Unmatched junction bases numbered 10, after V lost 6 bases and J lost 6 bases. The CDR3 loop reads CSVDETGGEDGYTF. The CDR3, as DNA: TGCAGCGTGGACGAGACAGGGGGCGAGGATGGCTACACCTTC.

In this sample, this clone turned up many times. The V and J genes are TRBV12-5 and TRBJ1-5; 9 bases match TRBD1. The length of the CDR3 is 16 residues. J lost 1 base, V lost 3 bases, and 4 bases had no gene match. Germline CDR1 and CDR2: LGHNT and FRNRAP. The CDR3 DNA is TGTGCTAGTGGTTTTCAACAGGGGGCAAGCAATCAGCCCCAGCATTTT. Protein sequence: CASGFQQGASNQPQHF.

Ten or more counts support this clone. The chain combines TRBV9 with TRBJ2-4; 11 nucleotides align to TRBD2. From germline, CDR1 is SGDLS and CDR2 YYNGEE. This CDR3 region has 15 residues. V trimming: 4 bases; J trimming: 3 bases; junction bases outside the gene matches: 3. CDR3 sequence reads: CASSPGTSGKNIQYF. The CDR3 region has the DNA TGTGCCAGCAGCCCAGGGACTAGCGGCAAAAACATTCAGTACTTC.

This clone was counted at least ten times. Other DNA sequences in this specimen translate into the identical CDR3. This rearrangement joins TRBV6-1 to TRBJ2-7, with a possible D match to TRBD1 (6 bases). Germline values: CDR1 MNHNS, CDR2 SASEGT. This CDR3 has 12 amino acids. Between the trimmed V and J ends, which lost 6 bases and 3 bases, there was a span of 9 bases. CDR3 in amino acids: CASRPTGYEQYF. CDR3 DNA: TGTGCCAGCAGACCGACAGGCTACGAGCAGTACTTC.

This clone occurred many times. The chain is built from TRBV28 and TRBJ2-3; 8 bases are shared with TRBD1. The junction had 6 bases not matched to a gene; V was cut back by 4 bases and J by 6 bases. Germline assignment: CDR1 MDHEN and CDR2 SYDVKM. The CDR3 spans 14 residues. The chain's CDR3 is CASSSWTGQDTQYF. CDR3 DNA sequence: TGTGCCAGCAGTTCTTGGACAGGGCAGGATACGCAGTATTTT.